This TCR beta chain was found in a study of blood T cells in healthy people across ages. Only a few counts were recorded for this clonotype. Trimming removed 5 bases from V and 1 base from J, with 5 bases in between. This CDR3 has 13 amino acids. Germline V CDR1 and CDR2: SGHDN, FVKESK. Alongside a J-beta primer mix, a sample-barcoded 5' primer served in a second PCR lasting about 7 to 12 cycles. One entry per CDR3 protein results from TCRdb running MiXCR on the 5' RACE reads. The table lists 700,000 to 850,000 distinct CDR3 sequences, 36% of them singletons. The material sequenced was blood. The TCR comes from a man aged 18 to 30 in good health. The gene calls are TRBV14 and TRBJ2-2; D is undetermined. CDR3 coding DNA: TGTGCCAGCAGCGGGAAGAACACCGGGGAGCTGTTTTTT. Encoded protein: CASSGKNTGELFF.